This TCR beta chain was recovered during a study of blood T cell repertoires in COVID-19. Background on the study: Both acute and convalescent COVID-19 samples were obtained from the United States, Italy and Spain. The analysed material was cDNA or gDNA that came from T cells, B-cell-depleted T cells, or PBMCs.

Trimming removed 2 bases from V and 3 bases from J; junction bases left unmatched: 8. CDR1 SGHTA and CDR2 FQGNSA come from the germline V gene. The CDR3 length is 16 residues. Enrolment of Seattle patients took place during active infection, and they were followed longitudinally. In the source study's methods: Reference gene primers were amplified, and this amplification served to estimate nucleated cell counts. The repertoire was sequenced with immunoSEQ multiplex PCR; TCRdb's copy has only in-frame clones and lacks some. V and J calls and clone size are copied from that table; D and trimming were computed from the DNA. The table shows some 360,000 clones, with over 85% occurring only once.

This clonotype was obtained from a woman aged 60-70 years with COVID-19, enrolled during active disease. This chain links TRBV7-2 with TRBJ2-3; 7 bases agree with TRBD2. The sequenced material came from peripheral blood. In DNA, the CDR3 is TGTGCCAGCAGCTTACGAATTGGCGGGGGTACAGATACGCAGTATTTT. Translating gives CASSLRIGGGTDTQYF.